This T cell receptor (beta chain) was found in a study of blood T cell repertoires in COVID-19. Overall study context: Both acute and convalescent COVID-19 samples were obtained from the United States, Italy and Spain. Sample material is recorded as cDNA or gDNA derived from T cells, B-cell-depleted T cells, or PBMCs.

Followed over time, Seattle patients had been enrolled while infection was active. Sequencing used immunoSEQ multiplex PCR; TCRdb keeps in-frame clones, though not all of them. The sample includes 160,000 or so clones, 90% to 95% of them seen just once. The CDR3 is 17 amino acids. Germline V gives CDR1 SEHNR, CDR2 FQNEAQ (reference sequence). V lost 3 bases and J 2 bases, leaving 18 bases between the germline ends. The gene calls are TRBV7-9 and TRBJ2-3; D is possibly TRBD2 (6 bases). The sample taken for sequencing was peripheral blood. The source of this sequence is a woman aged 60 to 75 with COVID-19, enrolled during active disease. The CDR3 coding sequence is TGTGCCAGCAGCTTTCGACCTATCGGGAGCCTCACAGATACGCAGTATTTT. Translated, it gives CASSFRPIGSLTDTQYF.